This T cell receptor beta chain was sequenced during a study of T cell responses to AZD1222 COVID-19 vaccine. Assay: immunoSEQ multiplex PCR; the TCRdb copy retains only in-frame clones and omits some. The profile shows roughly 200,000 clones, 88% of them singletons. The length of the CDR3 is 18 residues. The J gene is TRBJ2-7, the V gene TRBV7-5; the table gives TRBD2 as D, unverified against the DNA. TRBV7-5 is given as a pseudogene. Sequenced material: peripheral blood, taken on day 0 of AZD1222 vaccination. The source of this sequence is an adult in good health. CDR3 protein: CVRSLEALASGGRYEQYF. CDR3 DNA: TGTGTCAGAAGCTTAGAGGCCCTCGCTAGCGGGGGGAGATACGAGCAGTACTTC.